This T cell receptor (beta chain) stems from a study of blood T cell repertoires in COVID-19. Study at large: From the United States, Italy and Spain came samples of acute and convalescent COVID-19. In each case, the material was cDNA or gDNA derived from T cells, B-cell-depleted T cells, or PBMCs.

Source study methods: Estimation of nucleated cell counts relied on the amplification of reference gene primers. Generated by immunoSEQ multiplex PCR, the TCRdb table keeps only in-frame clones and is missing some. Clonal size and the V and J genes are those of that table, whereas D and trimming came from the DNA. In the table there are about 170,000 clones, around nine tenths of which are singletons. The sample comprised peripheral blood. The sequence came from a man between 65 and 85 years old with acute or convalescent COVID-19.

In nucleotides, the CDR3 is TGTGCCAGTAGTATTAGGGGGGGCCGGCGGGGTGAGACCCAGTACTTC. Its translation is CASSIRGGRRGETQYF. V usage is TRBV19 and J usage is TRBJ2-5; tentatively, D is TRBD2 (7 bases). The CDR3 is made up of 16 amino acids. From germline, CDR1 is LNHDA and CDR2 SQIVND (reference sequence). The V end was cut by 3 bases, the J end by 5 bases, with 19 bases between.